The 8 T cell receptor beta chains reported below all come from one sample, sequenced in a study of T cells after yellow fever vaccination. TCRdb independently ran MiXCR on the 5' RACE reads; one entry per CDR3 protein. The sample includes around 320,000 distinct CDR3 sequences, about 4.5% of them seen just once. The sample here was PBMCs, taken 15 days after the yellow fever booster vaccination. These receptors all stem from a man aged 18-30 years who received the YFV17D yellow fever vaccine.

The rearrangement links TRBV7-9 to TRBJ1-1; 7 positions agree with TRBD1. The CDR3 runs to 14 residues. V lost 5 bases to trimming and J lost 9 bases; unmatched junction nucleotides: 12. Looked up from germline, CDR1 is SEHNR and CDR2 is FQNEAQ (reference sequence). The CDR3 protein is CASSMNQGTAKAFF. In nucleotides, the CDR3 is TGTGCCAGCAGCATGAACCAAGGGACAGCAAAAGCTTTCTTT.

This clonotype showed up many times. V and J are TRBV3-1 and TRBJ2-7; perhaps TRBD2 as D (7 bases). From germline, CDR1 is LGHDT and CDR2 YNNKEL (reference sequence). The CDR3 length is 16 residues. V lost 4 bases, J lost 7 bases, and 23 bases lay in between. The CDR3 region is CASSRSRGGAQREQYF. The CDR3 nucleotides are TGTGCCAGCAGCCGCTCGAGAGGGGGGGCGCAGAGAGAGCAGTACTTC.

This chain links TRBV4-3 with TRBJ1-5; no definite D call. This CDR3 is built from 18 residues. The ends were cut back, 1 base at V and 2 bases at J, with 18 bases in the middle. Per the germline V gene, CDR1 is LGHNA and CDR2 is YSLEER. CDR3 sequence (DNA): TGCGCCAGCAGCCAAGCCTACTTCAAGGGCTTTGGCAATCAGCCCCAGCATTTT. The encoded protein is CASSQAYFKGFGNQPQHF.

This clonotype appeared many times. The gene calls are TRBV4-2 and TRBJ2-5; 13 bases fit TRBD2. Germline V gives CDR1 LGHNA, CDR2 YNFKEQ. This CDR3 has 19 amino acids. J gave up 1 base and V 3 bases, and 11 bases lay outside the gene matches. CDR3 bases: TGTGCCAGCAGCCACTTTCGTGGGACTAGCGGGGACCTCCAAGAGACCCAGTACTTC. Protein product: CASSHFRGTSGDLQETQYF.

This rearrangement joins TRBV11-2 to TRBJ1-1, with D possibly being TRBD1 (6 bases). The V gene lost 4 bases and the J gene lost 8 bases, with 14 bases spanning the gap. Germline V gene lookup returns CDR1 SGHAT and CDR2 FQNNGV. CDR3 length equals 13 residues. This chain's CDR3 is CASSSYRAPEAFF. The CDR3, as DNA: TGTGCCAGCAGCTCGTACAGGGCTCCCGAAGCTTTCTTT.

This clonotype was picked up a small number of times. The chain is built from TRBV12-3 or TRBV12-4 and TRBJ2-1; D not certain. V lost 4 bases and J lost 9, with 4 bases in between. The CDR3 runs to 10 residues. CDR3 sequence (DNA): TGTGCCAGCAGTTCAACTGAGCAGTTCTTC. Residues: CASSSTEQFF.

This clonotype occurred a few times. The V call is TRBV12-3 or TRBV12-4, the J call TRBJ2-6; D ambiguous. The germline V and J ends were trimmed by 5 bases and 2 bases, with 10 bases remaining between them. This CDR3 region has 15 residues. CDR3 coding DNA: TGTGCCAGCAGTCTATTAGTACCTGGGGCCAACGTCCTGACTTTC. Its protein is CASSLLVPGANVLTF.

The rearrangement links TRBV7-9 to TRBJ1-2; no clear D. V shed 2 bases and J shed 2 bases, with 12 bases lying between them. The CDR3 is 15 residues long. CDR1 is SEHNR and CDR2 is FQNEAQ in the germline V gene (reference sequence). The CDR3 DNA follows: TGTGCCAGCAGCTTACCCCCAGCGCTAAACTATGGCTACACCTTC. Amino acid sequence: CASSLPPALNYGYTF.